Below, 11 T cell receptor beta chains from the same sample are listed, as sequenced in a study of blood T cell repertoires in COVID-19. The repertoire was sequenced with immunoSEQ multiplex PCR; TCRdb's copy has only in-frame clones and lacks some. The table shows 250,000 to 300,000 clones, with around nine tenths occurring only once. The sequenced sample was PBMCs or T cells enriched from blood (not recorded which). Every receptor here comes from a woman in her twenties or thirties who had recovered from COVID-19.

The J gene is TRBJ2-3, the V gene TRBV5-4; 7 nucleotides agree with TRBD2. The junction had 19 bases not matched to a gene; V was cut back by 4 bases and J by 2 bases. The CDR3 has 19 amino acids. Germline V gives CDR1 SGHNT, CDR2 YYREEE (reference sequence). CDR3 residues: CASSIGGSGYGATTDTQYF. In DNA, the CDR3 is TGTGCCAGCAGCATTGGCGGTAGCGGGTATGGAGCTACCACAGATACGCAGTATTTT.

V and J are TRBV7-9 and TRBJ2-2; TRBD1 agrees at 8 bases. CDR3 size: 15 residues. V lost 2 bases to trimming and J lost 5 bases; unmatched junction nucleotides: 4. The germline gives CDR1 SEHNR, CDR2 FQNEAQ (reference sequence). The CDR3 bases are TGTGCCAGCAGCTTATCGGGACAGGAGACCGGGGAGCTGTTTTTT. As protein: CASSLSGQETGELFF.

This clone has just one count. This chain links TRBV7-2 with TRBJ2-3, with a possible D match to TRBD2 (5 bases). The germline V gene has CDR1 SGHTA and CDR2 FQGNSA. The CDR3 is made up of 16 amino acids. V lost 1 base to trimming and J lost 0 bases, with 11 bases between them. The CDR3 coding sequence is TGTGCCAGCAGCTTAGTCCCCAGCGGAAGCACAGATACGCAGTATTTT. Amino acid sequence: CASSLVPSGSTDTQYF.

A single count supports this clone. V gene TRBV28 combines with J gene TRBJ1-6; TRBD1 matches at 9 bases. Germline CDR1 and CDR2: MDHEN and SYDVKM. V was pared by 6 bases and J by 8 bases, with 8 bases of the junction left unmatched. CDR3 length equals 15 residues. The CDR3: CASSYDRGTYSPLHF. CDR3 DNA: TGTGCCAGCAGCTACGACAGGGGGACTTATTCACCCCTCCACTTT.

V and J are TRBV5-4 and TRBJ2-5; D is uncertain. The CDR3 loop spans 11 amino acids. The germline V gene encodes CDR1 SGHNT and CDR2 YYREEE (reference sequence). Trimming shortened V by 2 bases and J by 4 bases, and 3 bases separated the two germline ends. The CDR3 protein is CASSLLETQYF. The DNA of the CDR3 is TGTGCCAGCAGCTTACTAGAGACCCAGTACTTC.

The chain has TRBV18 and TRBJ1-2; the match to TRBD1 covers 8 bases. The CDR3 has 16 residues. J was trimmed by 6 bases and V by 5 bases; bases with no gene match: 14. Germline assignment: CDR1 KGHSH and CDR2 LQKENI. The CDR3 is CASSATQEQGVHGYTF. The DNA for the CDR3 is TGTGCCAGCTCAGCCACCCAAGAACAGGGGGTTCATGGCTACACCTTC.

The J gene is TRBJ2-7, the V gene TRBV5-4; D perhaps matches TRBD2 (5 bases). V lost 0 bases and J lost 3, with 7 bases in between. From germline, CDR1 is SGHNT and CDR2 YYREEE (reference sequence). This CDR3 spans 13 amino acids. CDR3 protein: CASSLGRNYEQYF. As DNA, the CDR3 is TGTGCCAGCAGCTTGGGGAGGAACTACGAGCAGTACTTC.

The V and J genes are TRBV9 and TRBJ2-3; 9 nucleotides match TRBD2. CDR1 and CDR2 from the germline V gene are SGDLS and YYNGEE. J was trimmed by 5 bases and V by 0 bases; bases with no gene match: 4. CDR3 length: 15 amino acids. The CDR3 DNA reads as TGTGCCAGCAGCGTAGGTCTAGCGGGGATAGATACGCAGTATTTT. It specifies CASSVGLAGIDTQYF.

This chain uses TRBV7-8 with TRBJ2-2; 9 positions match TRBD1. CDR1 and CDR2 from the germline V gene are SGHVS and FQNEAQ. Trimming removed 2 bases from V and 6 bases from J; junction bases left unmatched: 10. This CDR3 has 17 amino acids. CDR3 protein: CASSLTGQGSFPGELFF. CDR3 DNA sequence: TGTGCCAGCAGCTTAACGGGACAGGGTAGTTTTCCCGGGGAGCTGTTTTTT.

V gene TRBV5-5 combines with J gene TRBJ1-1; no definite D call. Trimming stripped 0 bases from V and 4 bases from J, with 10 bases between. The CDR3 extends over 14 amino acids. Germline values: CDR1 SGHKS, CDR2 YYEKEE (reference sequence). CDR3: CASSLGAGSTEAFF. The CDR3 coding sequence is TGTGCCAGCAGCTTGGGGGCGGGAAGCACTGAAGCTTTCTTT.

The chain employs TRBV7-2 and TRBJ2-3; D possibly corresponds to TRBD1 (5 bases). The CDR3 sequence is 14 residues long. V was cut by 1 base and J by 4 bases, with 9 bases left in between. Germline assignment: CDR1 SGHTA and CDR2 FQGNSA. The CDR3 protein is CASSLDQGADTQYF. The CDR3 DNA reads TGTGCCAGCAGCTTAGACCAGGGTGCAGATACGCAGTATTTT.